This T cell receptor beta chain was profiled in a study of Ad26.COV2.S vaccination and SARS-CoV-2 variants. Study background: Once, or twice with 56 days between doses, Ad26.COV2.S was given intramuscularly.

In the case of this clone: Its specificity is not known.

CDR1 GTSNPN and CDR2 SVGIG come from the germline V gene (reference sequence). After removal of 3 bases from V and 8 bases from J, the junction contained 5 bases not matched to a gene. The CDR3 totals 12 residues. Treatment described: roughly 19 received Ad26.COV2.S at low or high dose, single or two shots; a few received placebo; per-sample allocation not given. Specimens were obtained on day 63 following the first vaccine or placebo injection. An Ad26 vector expressing Wuhan-strain SARS-CoV-2 spike constituted the vaccine. Assay used: immunoSEQ multiplex PCR; TCRdb lists only in-frame clones, some missing. Among hundreds of thousands of clones listed, about 83% were seen once. Study-level results: With respect to non-spike TCR breadth, vaccine and placebo recipients were similar. Assessments of TCR breadth and depth may have underestimated the total T cell responses.

The chain uses TRBV30 and TRBJ1-2; 8 bases line up with TRBD1. Sequenced here: peripheral blood, sampled in a trial of Ad26.COV2.S vaccine versus placebo. The clonotype was recovered from a person between 18 and 65 years old who received the Ad26.COV2.S COVID-19 vaccine or a placebo. In DNA form, the CDR3 reads TGTGCCTGGAGGACAGGGGTTCGAGGCTACACCTTC. Its translation: CAWRTGVRGYTF.